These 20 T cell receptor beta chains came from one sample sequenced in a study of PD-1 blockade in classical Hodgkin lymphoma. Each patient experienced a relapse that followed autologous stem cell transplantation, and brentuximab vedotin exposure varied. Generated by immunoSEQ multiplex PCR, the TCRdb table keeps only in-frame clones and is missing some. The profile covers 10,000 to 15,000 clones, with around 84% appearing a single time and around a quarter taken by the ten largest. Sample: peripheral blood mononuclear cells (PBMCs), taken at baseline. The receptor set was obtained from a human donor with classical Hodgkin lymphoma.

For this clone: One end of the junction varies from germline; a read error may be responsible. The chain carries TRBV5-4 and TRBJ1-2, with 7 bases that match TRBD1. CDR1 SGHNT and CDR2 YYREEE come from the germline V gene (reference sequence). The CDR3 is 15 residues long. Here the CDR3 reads CANSWGSDRVYGYTF. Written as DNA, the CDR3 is TGTGCCAACAGCTGGGGGTCTGACAGGGTCTATGGCTACACCTTC.

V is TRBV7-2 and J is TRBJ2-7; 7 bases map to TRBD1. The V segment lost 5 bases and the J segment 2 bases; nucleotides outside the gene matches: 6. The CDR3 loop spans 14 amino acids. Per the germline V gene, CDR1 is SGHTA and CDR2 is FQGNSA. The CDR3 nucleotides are TGTGCCAGCAGCGGATACAGGGGTACCTACGAGCAGTACTTC. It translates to CASSGYRGTYEQYF.

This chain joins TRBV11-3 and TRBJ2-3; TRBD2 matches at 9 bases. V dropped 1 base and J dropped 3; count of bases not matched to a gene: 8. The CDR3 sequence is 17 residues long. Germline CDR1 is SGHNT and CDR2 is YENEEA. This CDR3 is CASSLGVSGSGTDTQYF. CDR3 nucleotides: TGTGCCAGCAGCTTAGGCGTTAGCGGGAGTGGTACAGATACGCAGTATTTT.

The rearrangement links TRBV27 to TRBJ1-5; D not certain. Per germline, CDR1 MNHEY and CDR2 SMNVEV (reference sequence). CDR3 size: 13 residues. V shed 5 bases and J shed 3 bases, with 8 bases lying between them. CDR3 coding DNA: TGTGCCAGCAGTACTTTTTTCAATCAGCCCCAGCATTTT. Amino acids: CASSTFFNQPQHF.

As DNA, the CDR3 is TGTGCCAGCAGCCTAAGCGGGAGTACAGATACGCAGTATTTT. Translated: CASSLSGSTDTQYF. The chain is built from TRBV7-9 and TRBJ2-3, with TRBD2 identical over 8 bases. In germline, CDR1 is SEHNR, CDR2 FQNEAQ (reference sequence). The CDR3 length is 14 residues. V shed 5 bases and J 3 bases; nucleotides not matched to a gene: 4.

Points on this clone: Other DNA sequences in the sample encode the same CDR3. The CDR3 sequence is CAISGGMNTEAFF. CDR3 nucleotides: TGTGCCATCAGTGGAGGGATGAACACTGAAGCTTTCTTT. This chain joins TRBV10-3 and TRBJ1-1, with no clear D. V was clipped by 4 bases and J by 0 bases, with 6 bases between them. This CDR3 spans 13 amino acids. CDR1 and CDR2 from the germline V gene are ENHRY and SYGVKD.

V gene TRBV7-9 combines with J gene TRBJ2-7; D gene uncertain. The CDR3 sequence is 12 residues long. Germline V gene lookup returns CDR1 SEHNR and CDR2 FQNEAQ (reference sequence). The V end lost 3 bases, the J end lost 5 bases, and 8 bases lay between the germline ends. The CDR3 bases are TGTGCCAGCAGCTTCAGTAAAAACGAGCAGTACTTC. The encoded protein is CASSFSKNEQYF.

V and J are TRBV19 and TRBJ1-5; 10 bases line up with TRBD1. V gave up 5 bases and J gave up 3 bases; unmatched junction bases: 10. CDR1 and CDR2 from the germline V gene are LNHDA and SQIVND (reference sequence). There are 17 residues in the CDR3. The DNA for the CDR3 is TGTGCCAGTAGTCCCGGGACAGGGGAATTGAACAATCAGCCCCAGCATTTT. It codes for CASSPGTGELNNQPQHF.

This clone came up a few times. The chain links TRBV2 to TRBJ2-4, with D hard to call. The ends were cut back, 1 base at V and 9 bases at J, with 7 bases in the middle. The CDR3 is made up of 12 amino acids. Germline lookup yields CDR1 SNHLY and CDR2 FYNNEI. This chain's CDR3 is CASSEESSIQYF. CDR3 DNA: TGTGCCAGCAGTGAAGAGTCGAGCATTCAGTACTTC.

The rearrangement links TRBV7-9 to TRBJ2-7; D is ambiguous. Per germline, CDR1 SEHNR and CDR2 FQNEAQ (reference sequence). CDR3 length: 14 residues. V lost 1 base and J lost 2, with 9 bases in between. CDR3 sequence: CASSLDGLAYEQYF. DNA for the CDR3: TGTGCCAGCAGCTTAGACGGCTTGGCCTACGAGCAGTACTTC.

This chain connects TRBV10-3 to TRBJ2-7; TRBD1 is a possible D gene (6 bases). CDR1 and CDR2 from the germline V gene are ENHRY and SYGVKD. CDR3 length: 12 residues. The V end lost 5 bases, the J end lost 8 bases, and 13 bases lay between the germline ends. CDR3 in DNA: TGTGCCATCAGTCCTGGGACATACAAGCAGTACTTC. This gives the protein CAISPGTYKQYF.

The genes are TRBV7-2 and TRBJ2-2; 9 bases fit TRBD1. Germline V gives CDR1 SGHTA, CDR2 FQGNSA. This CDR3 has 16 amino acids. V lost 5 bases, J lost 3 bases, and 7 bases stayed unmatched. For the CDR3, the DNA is TGTGCCAGCAGCGACCGGACAGGGGTAGACACCGGGGAGCTGTTTTTT. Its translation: CASSDRTGVDTGELFF.

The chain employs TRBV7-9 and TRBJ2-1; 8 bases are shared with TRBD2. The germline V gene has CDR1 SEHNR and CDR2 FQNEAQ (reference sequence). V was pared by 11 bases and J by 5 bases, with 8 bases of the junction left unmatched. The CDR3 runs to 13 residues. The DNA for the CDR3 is TGTGCCCTGCCCAGCGGGGGAAACAATGAGCAGTTCTTC. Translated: CALPSGGNNEQFF.

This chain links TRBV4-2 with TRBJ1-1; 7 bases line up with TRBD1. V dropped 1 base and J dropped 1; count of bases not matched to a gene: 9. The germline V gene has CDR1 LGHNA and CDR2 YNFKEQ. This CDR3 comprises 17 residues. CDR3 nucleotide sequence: TGTGCCAGCAGCCAAGTTCCCCTAGGGGGCGGGAACACTGAAGCTTTCTTT. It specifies CASSQVPLGGGNTEAFF.

CDR3 nucleotide sequence: TGTGCCAGCTCACCAGCGGGGGGCTATCAGCCCCAGCATTTT. Its protein product is CASSPAGGYQPQHF. J is TRBJ1-5 and V is TRBV18, with a possible D match to TRBD1 (6 bases). Trimming removed 2 bases at V and 5 bases at J, with 10 bases between. Germline-derived CDR1 and CDR2 are KGHSH and LQKENI. The CDR3 loop spans 14 amino acids.

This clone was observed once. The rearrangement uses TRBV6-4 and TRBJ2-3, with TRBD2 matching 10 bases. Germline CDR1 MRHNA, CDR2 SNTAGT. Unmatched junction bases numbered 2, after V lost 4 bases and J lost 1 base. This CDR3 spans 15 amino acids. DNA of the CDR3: TGTGCCAGCAGTGCCGGGACTAGCGGCACAGATACGCAGTATTTT. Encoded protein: CASSAGTSGTDTQYF.

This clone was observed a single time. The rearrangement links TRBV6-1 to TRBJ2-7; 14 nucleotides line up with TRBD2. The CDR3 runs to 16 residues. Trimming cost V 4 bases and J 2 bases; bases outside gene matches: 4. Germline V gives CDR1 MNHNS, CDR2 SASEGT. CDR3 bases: TGTGCCAGCAGTGCAGGACTAGCGGGAGGTACCTACGAGCAGTACTTC. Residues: CASSAGLAGGTYEQYF.

The CDR3 sequence: CASSLGSGNTIYF. In nucleotides, the CDR3 is TGCGCCAGCAGCTTGGGGTCTGGAAACACCATATATTTT. The rearrangement links TRBV5-1 to TRBJ1-3; D is unclear. Between the trimmed V and J ends, which lost 0 bases and 1 base, there was a span of 2 bases. Per germline, CDR1 SGHRS and CDR2 YFSETQ. The CDR3 sequence is 13 residues long. Combining the CDR3 with reference TRBV5-1 and TRBJ1-3 gives the whole variable domain KAGVTQTPRYLIKTRGQQVTLSCSPISGHRSVSWYQQTPGQGLQFLFEYFSETQRNKGNFPGRFSGRQFSNSRSEMNVSTLELGDSALYLCASSLGSGNTIYFGEGSWLTVV.

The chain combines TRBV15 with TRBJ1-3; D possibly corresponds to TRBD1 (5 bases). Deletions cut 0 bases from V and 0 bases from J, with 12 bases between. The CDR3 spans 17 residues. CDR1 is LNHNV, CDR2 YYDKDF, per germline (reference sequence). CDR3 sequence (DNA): TGTGCCACCAGCAGAGATCGGGGGAGGATCTCTGGAAACACCATATATTTT. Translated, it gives CATSRDRGRISGNTIYF.

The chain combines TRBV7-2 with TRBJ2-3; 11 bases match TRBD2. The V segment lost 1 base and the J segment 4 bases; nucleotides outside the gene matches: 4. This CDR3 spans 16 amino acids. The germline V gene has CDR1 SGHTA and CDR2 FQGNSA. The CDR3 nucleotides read TGTGCCAGCAGCTTAGTAGCGGGGGGGGGCGCAGATACGCAGTATTTT. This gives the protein CASSLVAGGGADTQYF.